These 22 T cell receptor beta chains came from one sample sequenced in a study of cytomegalovirus exposure and HLA in healthy donors. The PCR used 60 Vbeta and 13 Jbeta primers. TCRdb's table, derived via immunoSEQ multiplex PCR, lists solely in-frame clones and lacks some. This sample carries about 70,000 clones, 85% to 90% of them seen once, and the ten largest clones take roughly an eighth. Sequencing was performed on PBMCs. The receptors stem from a woman in her thirties in good health and CMV-seropositive.

The J gene is TRBJ1-3, the V gene TRBV6-4; 7 bases are shared with TRBD1. Germline lookup yields CDR1 MRHNA and CDR2 SNTAGT. The CDR3 extends over 18 amino acids. The V segment lost 10 bases and the J segment 0 bases; nucleotides outside the gene matches: 18. The CDR3 DNA is TGTGCCACGCCTAAGAGACAGGGCCGCTTTGACTCTGGAAACACCATATATTTT. It specifies CATPKRQGRFDSGNTIYF.

The chain has TRBV19 and TRBJ1-1; TRBD1 might be the D (5 bases). Trimming cost V 3 bases and J 3 bases, with 11 bases left between them. From germline, CDR1 is LNHDA and CDR2 SQIVND (reference sequence). The CDR3 is 14 residues long. CDR3 in amino acids: CASSMGQLYTEAFF. For the CDR3, the DNA is TGTGCCAGTAGTATGGGGCAACTTTACACTGAAGCTTTCTTT. Combining the CDR3 with reference TRBV19 and TRBJ1-1 gives the whole variable domain DGGITQSPKYLFRKEGQNVTLSCEQNLNHDAMYWYRQDPGQGLRLIYYSQIVNDFQKGDIAEGYSVSREKKESFPLTVTSAQKNPTAFYLCASSMGQLYTEAFFGQGTRLTVV.

This chain joins TRBV6-1 and TRBJ1-2; 10 bases fit TRBD1. Per germline, CDR1 MNHNS and CDR2 SASEGT. V lost 2 bases, J lost 7 bases, and 4 bases stayed unmatched. The CDR3 length is 14 residues. This CDR3 is CASSEYGTGAGYTF. The CDR3 nucleotides read TGTGCCAGCAGTGAATATGGGACAGGGGCTGGCTACACCTTC.

The chain recombines TRBV5-6 with TRBJ2-5; 8 positions agree with TRBD2. Germline V CDR1 and CDR2: SGHDT, YYEEEE. The CDR3 runs 16 residues. The V gene end was trimmed by 0 bases and the J gene end by 4 bases; junction bases not matched to a gene: 8. The CDR3 nucleotides read TGTGCCAGCAGCTTGGCAGCGGGGGTCATAGTAGAGACCCAGTACTTC. It codes for CASSLAAGVIVETQYF.

CDR3 sequence: CASTNYKNTEAFF. The DNA of the CDR3 is TGTGCCAGCACGAATTACAAGAACACTGAAGCTTTCTTT. The chain uses TRBV28 and TRBJ1-1; D gene ambiguous. V lost 7 bases to trimming and J lost 1 base, with 10 bases between them. CDR1 is MDHEN and CDR2 is SYDVKM in the germline V gene. The CDR3 runs 13 residues.

The chain uses TRBV7-2 and TRBJ2-7; D is uncertain. Per germline, CDR1 SGHTA and CDR2 FQGNSA. The CDR3 runs to 14 residues. Between the trimmed V and J ends, which lost 3 bases and 2 bases, there was a span of 11 bases. In DNA, the CDR3 is TGTGCCAGCAGCTTCCCAGGCCTGACCTACGAGCAGTACTTC. Its translation: CASSFPGLTYEQYF.

The V and J genes are TRBV7-3 and TRBJ2-5; TRBD2 matches 8 bases. V trimming: 3 bases; J trimming: 3 bases; junction bases outside the gene matches: 9. The CDR3 consists of 16 residues. In germline, CDR1 is SGHTA, CDR2 FQGTGA. The CDR3 sequence: CASSFLGAGEEETQYF. CDR3 DNA: TGTGCCAGCAGCTTCCTAGGAGCGGGAGAGGAAGAGACCCAGTACTTC.

The chain couples TRBV15 to TRBJ1-2, with D perhaps TRBD1 (6 bases). The CDR3 runs 15 residues. Germline V lookup: CDR1 LNHNV, CDR2 YYDKDF (reference sequence). V was pared by 3 bases and J by 6 bases, with 17 bases between. CDR3 coding DNA: TGTGCCACCAGCAGGGGACCAAGACAGGAGGATGGCTACACCTTC. Translation gives CATSRGPRQEDGYTF.

V gene TRBV27 combines with J gene TRBJ2-5, with D tentatively TRBD1 (7 bases). Trimming pared 8 bases from V and 5 bases from J, leaving 15 bases between. This CDR3 is built from 13 residues. Per germline, CDR1 MNHEY and CDR2 SMNVEV (reference sequence). Written as DNA, the CDR3 is TGTGCCAGCCGTCGGACAGGAGGGGAGACCCAGTACTTC. Its protein product is CASRRTGGETQYF.

The chain recombines TRBV19 with TRBJ2-2; D possibly corresponds to TRBD2 (6 bases). The germline CDR1 and CDR2 sequences are LNHDA and SQIVND (reference sequence). The CDR3 spans 16 residues. V was cut by 6 bases and J by 3 bases, with 17 bases left in between. CDR3 residues: CASRTEEGGYTGELFF. CDR3 nucleotide sequence: TGTGCCAGTAGGACTGAGGAGGGAGGTTACACCGGGGAGCTGTTTTTT.

CDR3 DNA sequence: TGTGCCAGCAGCCGGACTAGCGGGAGGGCCGGTAGCACAGATACGCAGTATTTT. Translated, it gives CASSRTSGRAGSTDTQYF. This chain uses TRBV5-4 with TRBJ2-3; 15 positions match TRBD2. The germline V gene encodes CDR1 SGHNT and CDR2 YYREEE (reference sequence). This CDR3 has 18 amino acids. The ends lost 4 bases at V and 0 bases at J; junction bases unmatched: 6.

The chain joins TRBV6-5 to TRBJ1-1; no definite D call. Trimming took off 5 bases at V and 8 bases at J, with 15 bases between the two ends. Germline V gene lookup returns CDR1 MNHEY and CDR2 SVGAGI. The CDR3 contains 13 residues. Here the CDR3 reads CASSETGGNEAFF. The CDR3 coding sequence is TGTGCCAGCAGTGAAACCGGCGGGAACGAAGCTTTCTTT.

CDR3 amino acids: CSVEVGSSGNTIYF. The CDR3 nucleotides read TGCAGCGTTGAAGTAGGGAGCTCTGGAAACACCATATATTTT. The gene calls are TRBV29-1 and TRBJ1-3; no firm D call. This CDR3 spans 14 amino acids. The V end was cut by 1 base, the J end by 0 bases, with 7 bases between. Germline V gene sequence: CDR1 SQVTM, CDR2 ANQGSEA.

The chain is built from TRBV9 and TRBJ2-7; 12 bases map to TRBD2. The CDR3 sequence is 16 residues long. Germline values: CDR1 SGDLS, CDR2 YYNGEE. The ends lost 7 bases at V and 4 bases at J; junction bases unmatched: 12. The CDR3 sequence: CASAPGTSGQGYEQYF. The CDR3 DNA reads TGTGCCAGCGCCCCCGGGACTAGCGGGCAAGGTTACGAGCAGTACTTC.

The V and J genes are TRBV4-1 and TRBJ2-4; 10 bases align to TRBD2. CDR1 and CDR2 (germline): MGHRA, YSYEKL. V lost 3 bases to trimming and J lost 6 bases; unmatched junction nucleotides: 8. This CDR3 comprises 16 residues. CDR3 loop: CASSHIAGGRGNIQYF. CDR3 nucleotides: TGCGCCAGCAGCCACATAGCGGGAGGCCGAGGAAACATTCAGTACTTC.

This clone has only one observation. The V gene is TRBV5-6, the J gene TRBJ2-5; a weak D match, TRBD1 (6 bases). The CDR3 length is 13 residues. Germline V gene data show CDR1 as SGHDT and CDR2 as YYEEEE. Trimming shortened V by 7 bases and J by 4 bases, and 14 bases separated the two germline ends. The DNA for the CDR3 is TGTGCCAGCGGAACAGGGTTTGCAGAGACCCAGTACTTC. As protein: CASGTGFAETQYF.

The chain is built from TRBV29-1 and TRBJ2-7; TRBD2 matches 10 bases. The CDR3 runs to 15 residues. Germline lookup yields CDR1 SQVTM and CDR2 ANQGSEA. V lost 0 bases, J lost 7 bases, and 9 bases stayed unmatched. The DNA of the CDR3 is TGCAGCGTTGAAGATCGGCCCAGCGGGAGGGTAGAGCAGTACTTC. It translates to CSVEDRPSGRVEQYF.

The CDR3 DNA follows: TGTGCCACCAGCAGACCGGTACTAGCGGGAGTTGAGCAGTTCTTC. Amino acid sequence: CATSRPVLAGVEQFF. The chain has TRBV15 and TRBJ2-1; 11 nucleotides line up with TRBD2. After removal of 2 bases from V and 9 bases from J, the junction contained 6 bases not matched to a gene. In germline, CDR1 is LNHNV, CDR2 YYDKDF (reference sequence). The CDR3 is made up of 15 amino acids.

The V gene is TRBV19, the J gene TRBJ1-2; D remains ambiguous. The V end lost 7 bases, the J end lost 4 bases, and 7 bases lay between the germline ends. The CDR3 is 11 amino acids. Germline CDR1 LNHDA, CDR2 SQIVND (reference sequence). CDR3: CASKWLYGYTF. As DNA, the CDR3 is TGTGCCAGTAAATGGCTCTATGGCTACACCTTC.

The genes are TRBV2 and TRBJ2-1, with D perhaps matching TRBD2 (5 bases). Germline CDR1 and CDR2: SNHLY and FYNNEI. V lost 5 bases and J 1 base, leaving 9 bases between the germline ends. There are 14 residues in the CDR3. CDR3 in amino acids: CASSLAISYNEQFF. The CDR3 nucleotides read TGTGCCAGCAGTTTAGCGATTTCCTACAATGAGCAGTTCTTC.

The rearrangement uses TRBV11-2 and TRBJ2-3, with D possibly being TRBD2 (7 bases). The CDR3 extends over 15 amino acids. Germline CDR1 SGHAT, CDR2 FQNNGV. V lost 1 base and J lost 5, with 13 bases in between. CDR3 sequence: CASSLGRGRVDTQYF. CDR3 coding DNA: TGTGCCAGCAGCTTAGGGCGGGGGCGAGTAGATACGCAGTATTTT.

The J gene is TRBJ2-1, the V gene TRBV14; perhaps TRBD1 as D (5 bases). The CDR3 has 16 residues. Trimming cost V 0 bases and J 2 bases, with 11 bases left between them. In germline, CDR1 is SGHDN, CDR2 FVKESK. Here the CDR3 reads CASSQDRVGTYNEQFF. For the CDR3, the DNA is TGTGCCAGCAGCCAAGACAGGGTAGGCACCTACAATGAGCAGTTCTTC.